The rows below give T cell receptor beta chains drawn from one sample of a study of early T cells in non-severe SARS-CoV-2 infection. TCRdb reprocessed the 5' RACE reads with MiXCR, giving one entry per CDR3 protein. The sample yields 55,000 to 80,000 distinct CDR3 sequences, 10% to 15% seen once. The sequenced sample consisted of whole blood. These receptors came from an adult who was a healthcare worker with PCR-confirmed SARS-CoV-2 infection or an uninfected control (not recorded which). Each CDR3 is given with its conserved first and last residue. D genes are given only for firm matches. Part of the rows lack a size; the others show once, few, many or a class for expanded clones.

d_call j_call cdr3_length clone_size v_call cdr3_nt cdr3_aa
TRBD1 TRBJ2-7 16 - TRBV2 TGTGCCAGCAGTACCGATGGGACAGTGGGGTCCTACGAGCAGTACTTC CASSTDGTVGSYEQYF
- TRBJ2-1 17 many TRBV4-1 TGCGCCAGCAGCCAGATCATTGCTAGCATCTCCTACAATGAGCAGTTCTTC CASSQIIASISYNEQFF
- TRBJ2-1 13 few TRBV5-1 TGCGCCAGCAGCTCAATCCGGGGCAATGAGCAGTTCTTC CASSSIRGNEQFF
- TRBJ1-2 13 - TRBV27 TGTGCCAGCAGACTCCTGGGGGCGCTTGGCTACACCTTC CASRLLGALGYTF
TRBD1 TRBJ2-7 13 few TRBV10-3 TGTGCCACCGGACAGGGGACCTCCTACGAGCAGTACTTC CATGQGTSYEQYF
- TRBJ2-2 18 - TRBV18 TGTGCCAGCTCACCACTACTCTCGCTTGGTGCAAACACCGGGGAGCTGTTTTTT CASSPLLSLGANTGELFF
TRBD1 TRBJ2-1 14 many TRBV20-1 TGCAGCCCCCGACAGGGGAGCTCCTACAATGAGCAGTTCTTC CSPRQGSSYNEQFF
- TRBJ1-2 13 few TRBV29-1 TGCAGCGTTGGAGGGAACACTAACTATGGCTACACCTTC CSVGGNTNYGYTF
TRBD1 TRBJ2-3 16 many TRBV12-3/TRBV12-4 TGTGCCAGCAGTTTAGCGGGGACAGCCAGCACAGATACGCAGTATTTT CASSLAGTASTDTQYF
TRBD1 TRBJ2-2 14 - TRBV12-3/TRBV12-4 TGTGCCAGCACGGGACAGACGAACACCGGGGAGCTGTTTTTT CASTGQTNTGELFF
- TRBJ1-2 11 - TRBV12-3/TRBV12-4 TGTGCCAGCAGCTATTTCGTTAGCTACACCTTC CASSYFVSYTF
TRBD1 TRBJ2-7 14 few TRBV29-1 TGCAGCGTTGAGAGGTTGGGACAGACCTACGAGCAGTACTTC CSVERLGQTYEQYF
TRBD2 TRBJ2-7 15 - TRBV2 TGTGCCAGCAGTGGCGCTAGCGGGGGGGCCTACGAGCAGTACTTC CASSGASGGAYEQYF
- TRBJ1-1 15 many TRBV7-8 TGTGCCAGCAGCTCTCGACGGTTAAAGAACACTGAAGCTTTCTTT CASSSRRLKNTEAFF
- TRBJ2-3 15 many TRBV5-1 TGCGCCAGCAGCTTGGTATCAGCTAGCACAGATACGCAGTATTTT CASSLVSASTDTQYF
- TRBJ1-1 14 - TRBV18 TGTGCCAGCTCACTCTTCGTGGCAGAAGCTGAAGCTTTCTTT CASSLFVAEAEAFF
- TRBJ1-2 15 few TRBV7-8 TGTGCCAGCAGCTCCGGGGGTCCACCAAGGATAGGCTACACCTTC CASSSGGPPRIGYTF
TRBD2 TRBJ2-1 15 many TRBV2 TGTGCCAGCAGTGAGGGACTAGCGGGGGTTAATGAGCAGTTCTTC CASSEGLAGVNEQFF
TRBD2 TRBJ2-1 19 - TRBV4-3 TGCGCCAGCAGCCTTCGGACTAGCGGGAGGCCCTATAGGGACAATGAGCAGTTCTTC CASSLRTSGRPYRDNEQFF
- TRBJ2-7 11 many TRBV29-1 TGCAGCGGAAGGGACTCCTACGAGCAGTACTTC CSGRDSYEQYF
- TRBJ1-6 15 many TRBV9 TGTGCCAGCAGCACCCGAGAGCTCCTTAATTCACCCCTCCACTTT CASSTRELLNSPLHF
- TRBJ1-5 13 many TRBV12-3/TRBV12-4 TGTGCCAGCAGTTTGAGCAAGGATCAGCCCCAGCATTTT CASSLSKDQPQHF
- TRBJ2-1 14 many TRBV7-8 TGTGCCAGCAGCTTAGATTTCGGTTCCAATGAGCAGTTCTTC CASSLDFGSNEQFF
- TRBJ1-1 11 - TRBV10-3 TGTGCCATCAGTGGGCTCACTGAAGCTTTCTTT CAISGLTEAFF
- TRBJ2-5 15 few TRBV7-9 TGTGCCAGCAGCTTACGCGGCCCGTACCAAGAGACCCAGTACTTC CASSLRGPYQETQYF
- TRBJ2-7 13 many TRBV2 TGTGCCAGCAGAGACGACAGCGTTTACGAGCAGTACTTC CASRDDSVYEQYF
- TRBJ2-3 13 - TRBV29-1 TGCAGCGTTGTGGGGCCCTACACAGATACGCAGTATTTT CSVVGPYTDTQYF
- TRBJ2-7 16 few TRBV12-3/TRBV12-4 TGTGCCAGCAGTCCTACGGGGGAGCGGAACTCCTACGAGCAGTACTTC CASSPTGERNSYEQYF
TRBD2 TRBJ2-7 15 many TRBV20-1 TGCAGTGCTAGGGATACCCGACTAGCGGGGGGAGATCAGTACTTC CSARDTRLAGGDQYF
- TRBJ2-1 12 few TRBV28 TGTGCCAGCAGTTACCGGCAGAAAGAGCAGTTCTTC CASSYRQKEQFF
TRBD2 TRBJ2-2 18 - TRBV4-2 TGTGCCAGCAGCCAAGATTTCAGGACTAGCGGTCTGTGGGGGGAGCTGTTTTTT CASSQDFRTSGLWGELFF
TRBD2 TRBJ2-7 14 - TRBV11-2 TGTGCCAGCAGCTTAGTGGGGGGGGCCTACGAGCAGTACTTC CASSLVGGAYEQYF
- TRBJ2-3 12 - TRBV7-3 TGTGCCAGCAGCTTTTATGGGGATACGCAGTATTTT CASSFYGDTQYF
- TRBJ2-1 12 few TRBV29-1 TGCAGCGTTGGGAAGTCAATAAGGGAGCAGTTCTTC CSVGKSIREQFF
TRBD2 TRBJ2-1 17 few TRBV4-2 TGTGCCAGCAGCCGCGACCCTAGCGGGGGTAAATACAATGAGCAGTTCTTC CASSRDPSGGKYNEQFF
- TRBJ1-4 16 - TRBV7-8 TGTGCCAGCAGCTTAGCTATTGGGGTATTAGGTGAAAAACTGTTTTTT CASSLAIGVLGEKLFF
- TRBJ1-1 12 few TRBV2 TGTGCCAGCAGTGAGGGGTACACTGAAGCTTTCTTT CASSEGYTEAFF